The 14 T cell receptor beta chains presented below share a single source sample, sequenced in a study of post-analysis software for immune sequencing data. Their target antigens are unknown. Study-level results: A handful of TRBV segments were significantly more frequent in patients than in controls. TRBV5-6, TRBV5-1 and TRBV20-1 were among these segments.

The authors incorporated unique molecular identifiers into the TCR beta cDNA libraries. TCRdb recomputed calls from the PCR reads with MiXCR, one row per CDR3 protein. Among approximately 260,000 distinct CDR3 sequences listed, around 34% were seen once. Sequencing was performed on blood. The origin of the receptors is a girl between 10 and 17 years old with multiple sclerosis.

Comment on this clonotype: Given a much more abundant clone one base away, this may be a read error. V usage is TRBV20-1 and J usage is TRBJ2-1; no clear D gene. V was pared by 0 bases and J by 10 bases, with 7 bases between. There are 11 residues in the CDR3. The germline CDR1 and CDR2 sequences are DFQATT and SNEGSKA (reference sequence). The CDR3 region has the DNA TGCAGTGCTAGAGAACGCAGCGAGCAGTTCTTC. This sequence encodes CSARERSEQFF.

This clonotype occurred a few times. This chain connects TRBV14 to TRBJ2-4; tentative D call: TRBD2 (6 bases). The CDR3 covers 15 residues. The germline gives CDR1 SGHDN, CDR2 FVKESK. V lost 2 bases to trimming and J lost 13 bases, with 21 bases between them. The CDR3 region has the DNA TGTGCCAGCAGCCAATACGGTGGGAGGAACAATGAGCAGTACTTC. Protein product: CASSQYGGRNNEQYF.

This clonotype appeared many times. V gene TRBV10-3 combines with J gene TRBJ1-5; D gene unclear. Germline V gives CDR1 ENHRY, CDR2 SYGVKD. CDR3 length equals 13 residues. V was pared by 4 bases and J by 0 bases, with 4 bases between. Written as DNA, the CDR3 is TGTGCCATCAGTGGAAATAGCAATCAGCCCCAGCATTTT. This sequence encodes CAISGNSNQPQHF.

Regarding this clonotype: One base away lies a much larger clone, so this may be a sequencing read error. The rearrangement links TRBV12-3 or TRBV12-4 to TRBJ2-5; 9 positions agree with TRBD2. Losses at the gene ends were 1 base for V and 11 bases for J; bases not matched to a gene: 14. The CDR3 runs 16 residues. This chain's CDR3 is CASSLGGGGAFREQYF. In DNA, the CDR3 is TGTGCCAGCAGTTTAGGCGGCGGGGGGGCCTTCCGTGAGCAGTACTTC.

V usage is TRBV20-1 and J usage is TRBJ2-3; a weak D match, TRBD2 (6 bases). The CDR3 spans 13 residues. CDR1 and CDR2 from the germline V gene are DFQATT and SNEGSKA (reference sequence). V lost 1 base and J lost 14, with 19 bases in between. CDR3 coding DNA: TGCAGTGCTAGAGGCGGGGCTAATGAAAAACTGTATTTT. This codes for CSARGGANEKLYF.

The chain links TRBV24-1 to TRBJ2-4; 8 nucleotides match TRBD1. The tail of the sequence fits TRBJ2-7 better, so the J call may be wrong. The CDR3 has 12 residues. Germline loops: CDR1 KGHDR, CDR2 SFDVKD. CDR3 DNA: TGTGCCATACCGGACAGGGCATACGAGCAGTACTTC. Protein: CAIPDRAYEQYF.

The V and J genes are TRBV20-1 and TRBJ1-1, with TRBD1 matching over 8 bases. The CDR3 totals 13 residues. The junction had 9 bases not matched to a gene; V was cut back by 4 bases and J by 8 bases. Germline values: CDR1 DFQATT, CDR2 SNEGSKA (reference sequence). The CDR3 spells CSAKDRVSGEAFF. CDR3 coding DNA: TGCAGTGCTAAGGACAGGGTCTCGGGCGAAGCTTTCTTT.

The chain employs TRBV5-8 and TRBJ1-4; tentatively, D is TRBD1 (5 bases). Germline V gives CDR1 SGHTS, CDR2 YDEGEE. The CDR3 length is 16 residues. V was shortened by 0 bases and J by 8 bases, with 17 bases between the two germline ends. CDR3 DNA sequence: TGTGCCAGCAGCTTGGTCCGGACCGGGTGGGACGAAAAACTGTTTTTT. Protein: CASSLVRTGWDEKLFF.

Remarks on this clonotype: Being one base from a much bigger clone, this may be a read error. This chain connects TRBV4-2 to TRBJ2-5; possibly TRBD1 for D (6 bases). Per the germline V gene, CDR1 is LGHNA and CDR2 is YNFKEQ. The CDR3 spans 14 residues. Trimming left V 1 base short and J 3 bases short, with 9 bases between. In nucleotides, the CDR3 is TGTGCCAGCAGCCAAGGCCCAGGGGAAGAGACCCAGTACTTC. Translated, it gives CASSQGPGEETQYF.

The chain combines TRBV5-1 with TRBJ1-1; TRBD1 aligns across 7 bases. CDR3 length: 15 amino acids. J gave up 3 bases and V 7 bases, and 12 bases lay outside the gene matches. Germline-derived CDR1 and CDR2 are SGHRS and YFSETQ. The CDR3 protein is CASGTGQGGYTEAFF. Written as DNA, the CDR3 is TGCGCCAGCGGGACCGGACAAGGGGGCTACACTGAAGCTTTCTTT.

The sample holds one count of this clonotype. The rearrangement uses TRBV7-2 and TRBJ2-3; 14 bases are a match to TRBD2. This CDR3 is 19 amino acids long. CDR1 and CDR2 (germline): SGHTA, FQGNSA. J was trimmed by 2 bases and V by 0 bases; bases with no gene match: 7. The chain's CDR3 is CASSLADMGLAGATDTQYF. The CDR3, as DNA: TGTGCCAGCAGCTTAGCTGATATGGGACTAGCGGGAGCCACAGATACGCAGTATTTT. Using reference TRBV7-2 and TRBJ2-3 for the parts outside the CDR3, the full variable domain is GAGVSQSPSNKVTEKGKDVELRCDPISGHTALYWYRQSLGQGLEFLIYFQGNSAPDKSGLPSDRFSAERTGGSVSTLTIQRTQQEDSAVYLCASSLADMGLAGATDTQYFGPGTRLTVL.

This clonotype has a count of ten or more. The chain joins TRBV20-1 to TRBJ2-5; TRBD2 matches 10 bases. Germline-derived CDR1 and CDR2 are DFQATT and SNEGSKA (reference sequence). J was trimmed by 5 bases and V by 0 bases; bases with no gene match: 18. The CDR3 covers 19 residues. DNA for the CDR3: TGCAGTGCTAGAGACCCGAGGGCTAGCGGGGGATCTACTGGGGAGACCCAGTACTTC. Translated: CSARDPRASGGSTGETQYF.

Many counts were recorded for this clonotype. The V call is TRBV7-2, the J call TRBJ2-5; tentatively, D is TRBD2 (6 bases). Germline V gene sequence: CDR1 SGHTA, CDR2 FQGNSA. The CDR3 contains 18 residues. Trimming left V 6 bases short and J 9 bases short, with 32 bases between. The CDR3 DNA reads as TGTGCCAGCAGGCCCATCGGGAGTAAGGGGCCCGGGTCGGGGGCCCAGTACTTC. Encoded protein: CASRPIGSKGPGSGAQYF.

This clonotype occurred a few times. The chain joins TRBV5-1 to TRBJ2-1, with D tentatively TRBD2 (7 bases). CDR3 length: 15 amino acids. Germline-derived CDR1 and CDR2 are SGHRS and YFSETQ. The germline V and J ends were trimmed by 3 bases and 8 bases, with 18 bases remaining between them. The CDR3 coding sequence is TGCGCCAGCAGCTACTCCGGGGGGCCCAACCATGAGCAGTTCTTC. Translating gives CASSYSGGPNHEQFF.